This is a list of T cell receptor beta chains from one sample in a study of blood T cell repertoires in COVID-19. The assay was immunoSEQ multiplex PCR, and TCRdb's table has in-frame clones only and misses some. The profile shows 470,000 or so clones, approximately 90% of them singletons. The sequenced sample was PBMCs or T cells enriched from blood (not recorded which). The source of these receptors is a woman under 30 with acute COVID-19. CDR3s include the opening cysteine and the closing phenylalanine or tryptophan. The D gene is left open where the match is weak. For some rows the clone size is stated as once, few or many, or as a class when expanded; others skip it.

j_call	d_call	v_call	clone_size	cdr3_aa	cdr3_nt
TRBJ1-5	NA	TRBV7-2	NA	CASSLGGSSNQPQHF	TGTGCCAGCAGCTTGGGCGGGAGTAGCAATCAGCCCCAGCATTTT
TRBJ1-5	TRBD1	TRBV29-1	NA	CSVVQATGNSNQPQHF	TGCAGCGTTGTGCAGGCGACAGGGAACAGCAATCAGCCCCAGCATTTT
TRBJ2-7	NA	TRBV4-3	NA	CASSQDREGAGSYEQYF	TGCGCCAGCAGCCAAGATCGGGAGGGGGCAGGGTCCTACGAGCAGTACTTC
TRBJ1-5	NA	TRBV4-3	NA	CASSQERGNQPQHF	TGCGCCAGCAGCCAAGAAAGGGGTAACCAGCCCCAGCATTTT
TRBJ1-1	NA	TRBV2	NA	CASSELGLNTEAFF	TGTGCCAGCAGTGAATTGGGGCTGAACACTGAAGCTTTCTTT
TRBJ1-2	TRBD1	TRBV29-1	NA	CSVEVDREYGYTF	TGCAGCGTTGAGGTGGACAGGGAATATGGCTACACCTTC
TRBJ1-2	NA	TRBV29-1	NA	CSVDVTGYGYTF	TGCAGCGTTGACGTGACGGGATATGGCTACACCTTC
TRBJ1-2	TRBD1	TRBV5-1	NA	CASSFNRGSNYGYTF	TGCGCCAGCAGCTTTAACAGGGGTTCAAACTATGGCTACACCTTC
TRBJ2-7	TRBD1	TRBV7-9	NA	CASSLLVGTGDEQYF	TGTGCCAGCAGCTTACTTGTCGGGACAGGCGACGAGCAGTACTTC
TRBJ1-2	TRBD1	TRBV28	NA	CASSKGQVYGYTF	TGTGCCAGCAGTAAGGGACAGGTCTATGGCTACACCTTC
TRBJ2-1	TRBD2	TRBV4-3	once	CASSQGRQAGEHNEQFF	TGCGCCAGCAGCCAAGGTCGACAAGCGGGAGAGCACAATGAGCAGTTCTTC
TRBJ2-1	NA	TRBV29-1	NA	CSVSLRVGNEQFF	TGCAGCGTGTCTCTACGGGTCGGGAATGAGCAGTTCTTC
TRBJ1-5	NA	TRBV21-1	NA	CASSGTEGSNQPQHF	TGTGCCAGCAGTGGGACAGAAGGGAGCAATCAGCCCCAGCATTTT
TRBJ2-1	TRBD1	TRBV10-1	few	CASSGGQTVSSYNEQFF	TGCGCCAGCAGTGGGGGACAGACAGTTAGCTCCTACAATGAGCAGTTCTTC